The 10 T cell receptor beta chains below all came from one sample that was sequenced in a study of shared clonotypes between healthy human individuals. Generated by immunoSEQ multiplex PCR, the TCRdb table keeps only in-frame clones and is missing some. This table has 2.3 million or so clones, more than 85% appearing once. The specimen sequenced was naive CD4+ T cells from PBMCs. Sample subset: CD45RA+ positively selected. All receptors derive from a man younger than 35 in good health. Some clones in this sample may be carry-over from other donors' samples.

This chain links TRBV2 with TRBJ2-3; 7 nucleotides agree with TRBD1. The CDR3 has 14 residues. Germline V gives CDR1 SNHLY, CDR2 FYNNEI. J gave up 2 bases and V 6 bases, and 5 bases lay outside the gene matches. The CDR3 DNA sequence: TGTGCCAGCAGCCGACAGGGTTTCACAGATACGCAGTATTTT. It codes for CASSRQGFTDTQYF.

The chain couples TRBV11-1 to TRBJ2-3; TRBD2 matches 16 bases. V shed 5 bases, J shed 4 bases, and the junction held 6 bases outside the gene matches. CDR1 and CDR2 from the germline V gene are SGHAT and FQDESV (reference sequence). CDR3 length: 17 residues. The CDR3 region has the DNA TGTGCCAGCAGCACCCCGGGACTAGCGGGAGGGCCAGATACGCAGTATTTT. Translating gives CASSTPGLAGGPDTQYF.

This chain uses TRBV6-1 with TRBJ2-2; D might be TRBD2 (6 bases). V was clipped by 5 bases and J by 6 bases, with 16 bases between them. From germline, CDR1 is MNHNS and CDR2 SASEGT. There are 15 residues in the CDR3. DNA of the CDR3: TGTGCCAGCAGTCCGACTAGGTCTGGCGCCGGGGAGCTGTTTTTT. Protein product: CASSPTRSGAGELFF.

The chain carries TRBV18 and TRBJ1-2, with D possibly matching TRBD1 (6 bases). Germline CDR1 and CDR2: KGHSH and LQKENI. The CDR3 has 14 residues. V was shortened by 6 bases and J by 6 bases, with 17 bases between the two germline ends. CDR3 coding DNA: TGTGCCAGCTCGGCAACCAGGGGTTTAGATGGCTACACCTTC. This codes for CASSATRGLDGYTF. The full variable domain, with the rest looked up from reference TRBV18 and TRBJ1-2, is NAGVMQNPRHLVRRRGQEARLRCSPMKGHSHVYWYRQLPEEGLKFMVYLQKENIIDESGMPKERFSAEFPKEGPSILRIQQVVRGDSAAYFCASSATRGLDGYTFGSGTRLTVV.

This CDR3 reads CASRISPSGTEAFF. CDR3 bases: TGTGCCAGCAGAATCAGTCCCAGTGGGACTGAAGCTTTCTTT. The J gene is TRBJ1-1, the V gene TRBV7-2; no firm D call. The V end was cut by 6 bases, the J end by 5 bases, with 16 bases between. Germline lookup yields CDR1 SGHTA and CDR2 FQGNSA. The CDR3 extends over 14 amino acids.

The genes are TRBV29-1 and TRBJ1-1, with D tentatively TRBD1 (6 bases). From germline, CDR1 is SQVTM and CDR2 ANQGSEA. The CDR3 has 13 amino acids. Deletions cut 6 bases from V and 1 base from J, with 12 bases between. CDR3 in DNA: TGCAGCGTGGCAGGGGCCTGGAACACTGAAGCTTTCTTT. This codes for CSVAGAWNTEAFF.

This sequence joins TRBV5-1 and TRBJ2-2; 8 bases match TRBD1. The V gene's germline CDR1 is SGHRS and CDR2 YFSETQ. With 3 bases clipped from V and 5 bases from J, the junction kept 6 bases outside the gene matches. CDR3 length equals 15 residues. As DNA, the CDR3 is TGCGCCAGCAGCTCCGGGACAGGAGTGACCGGGGAGCTGTTTTTT. It encodes CASSSGTGVTGELFF.

The chain couples TRBV6-5 to TRBJ1-5, with D hard to call. CDR3 size: 14 residues. In germline, CDR1 is MNHEY, CDR2 SVGAGI. Trimming removed 6 bases from V and 5 bases from J, with 14 bases in between. The CDR3 DNA sequence: TGTGCCAGCAGCTCCCTAGGAGGGTATCAGCCCCAGCATTTT. Translated: CASSSLGGYQPQHF.

The CDR3: CASSQDLMTGPNSPLHF. The CDR3, as DNA: TGTGCCAGCAGCCAAGACCTAATGACAGGGCCTAATTCACCCCTCCACTTT. The V call is TRBV7-2, the J call TRBJ1-6; 7 positions agree with TRBD1. The ends lost 5 bases at V and 6 bases at J; junction bases unmatched: 13. This CDR3 has 17 amino acids. Germline CDR1 and CDR2: SGHTA and FQGNSA. Together with reference TRBV7-2 and TRBJ1-6, the CDR3 gives the full variable domain: GAGVSQSPSNKVTEKGKDVELRCDPISGHTALYWYRQSLGQGLEFLIYFQGNSAPDKSGLPSDRFSAERTGGSVSTLTIQRTQQEDSAVYLCASSQDLMTGPNSPLHFGNGTRLTVT.

This sequence joins TRBV5-6 and TRBJ2-5, with D unclear. The CDR3 is 14 amino acids. Trimming pared 2 bases from V and 4 bases from J, leaving 12 bases between. Germline V gene lookup returns CDR1 SGHDT and CDR2 YYEEEE. CDR3 bases: TGTGCCAGCAGCTTTACCGCAGAGGTAGAGACCCAGTACTTC. This codes for CASSFTAEVETQYF.